The 7 T cell receptor beta chains below were found in one sample sequenced in a study of CD8 T cells in Susac syndrome. RNA amounts of 0.5 to 1 ug underwent reverse transcription with random hexamers. In TCRdb, the immunoSEQ multiplex PCR reads were re-called with MiXCR into one record per CDR3 protein. The data contain 200,000 to 250,000 distinct CDR3 sequences, approximately 90% of them singletons. Sequencing was carried out using CD8+ T cells from PBMCs. The source is a human donor with multiple sclerosis.

The chain has TRBV10-3 and TRBJ2-7; 9 nucleotides align to TRBD2. Germline V gene sequence: CDR1 ENHRY, CDR2 SYGVKD. The CDR3 spans 12 residues. The junction had 6 bases not matched to a gene; V was cut back by 8 bases and J by 7 bases. The CDR3 spells CAIGAGGPEQYF. The CDR3 nucleotides read TGTGCCATCGGTGCGGGGGGGCCGGAGCAGTACTTC.

This chain uses TRBV5-6 with TRBJ1-5; D perhaps matches TRBD1 (6 bases). CDR3 length equals 17 residues. Germline V gene lookup returns CDR1 SGHDT and CDR2 YYEEEE. The V and J ends lost 3 bases and 2 bases respectively, with 18 bases between them. CDR3 region: CASSSGGGVMRNQPQHF. CDR3 bases: TGTGCCAGCAGCTCGGGAGGGGGGGTTATGCGCAATCAGCCCCAGCATTTT.

This chain joins TRBV20-1 and TRBJ1-5; possible D gene TRBD1, 6 bases. V was trimmed by 0 bases and J by 3 bases, leaving 15 bases between them. Per germline, CDR1 DFQATT and CDR2 SNEGSKA (reference sequence). The CDR3 extends over 16 amino acids. The DNA of the CDR3 is TGCAGTGCTAGAGATAAGGGGCAGGGGCTCAATCAGCCCCAGCATTTT. Protein: CSARDKGQGLNQPQHF.

The V gene is TRBV2, the J gene TRBJ2-1, with D tentatively TRBD1 (6 bases). This CDR3 contains 15 residues. Trimming stripped 5 bases from V and 4 bases from J, with 15 bases between. Germline V gives CDR1 SNHLY, CDR2 FYNNEI. The CDR3 bases are TGTGCCAGCAGTCCCGGGCAGGGGAAATACAATGAGCAGTTCTTC. As protein: CASSPGQGKYNEQFF.

The chain recombines TRBV19 with TRBJ1-1; D not certain. The CDR3 contains 13 residues. V was cut by 1 base and J by 0 bases, with 3 bases left in between. Per the germline V gene, CDR1 is LNHDA and CDR2 is SQIVND (reference sequence). The CDR3 sequence is CASSIGVNTEAFF. The DNA of the CDR3 is TGTGCCAGTAGTATAGGAGTGAACACTGAAGCTTTCTTT. The full variable domain, rest sourced from reference TRBV19 and TRBJ1-1, is DGGITQSPKYLFRKEGQNVTLSCEQNLNHDAMYWYRQDPGQGLRLIYYSQIVNDFQKGDIAEGYSVSREKKESFPLTVTSAQKNPTAFYLCASSIGVNTEAFFGQGTRLTVV.

The gene calls are TRBV20-1 and TRBJ2-5; D might be TRBD1 (5 bases). V shed 1 base and J shed 3 bases, with 12 bases lying between them. The CDR3 extends over 14 amino acids. In germline, CDR1 is DFQATT, CDR2 SNEGSKA (reference sequence). CDR3 region: CSARAGQGEETQYF. The CDR3 bases are TGCAGTGCTAGAGCCGGACAAGGCGAAGAGACCCAGTACTTC.

The chain carries TRBV4-3 and TRBJ2-2; D remains unclear. Germline CDR1 is LGHNA and CDR2 is YSLEER. Trimming cost V 0 bases and J 4 bases, with 6 bases left between them. The CDR3 consists of 14 residues. CDR3 DNA sequence: TGCGCCAGCAGCCAAGACCCTAGCACCGGGGAGCTGTTTTTT. Amino acids: CASSQDPSTGELFF.